The clone carrying this T cell receptor (beta chain) was picked up a small number of times. What it recognizes is unknown. The data are from a study of CD8 T cells in ankylosing spondylitis. Findings and caveats of the study: Those disease-linked clones were CD8+; they were also relatively rare in peripheral blood. In reactive arthritis synovial fluid and blood, some motif variants had been reported before. Matched synovial fluid from ankylosing spondylitis patients was reported to be enriched for disease-linked clones. Blood of patients with ankylosing spondylitis appeared to be characterized by a TCR beta motif of several highly homologous variants.

Germline CDR1 LGHNA, CDR2 YNFKEQ. This CDR3 region has 14 residues. V was clipped by 4 bases and J by 10 bases; unmatched bases: 7. Scientists made TCR beta libraries using quantitative 5'-RACE with molecular barcodes. From the 5' RACE reads, TCRdb called clonotypes with MiXCR, one entry per CDR3 protein. The sample yields about 210,000 distinct CDR3 sequences, approximately 7.3% seen once. The clonotype originates from a male donor with ankylosing spondylitis. Specimen: blood, either unsorted or a sorted T cell fraction (not recorded which). This chain links TRBV4-2 with TRBJ1-4; 9 bases are shared with TRBD1. The CDR3 bases are TGTGCCAGCAGCCCTGGGACAGGGCTGGGAAAACTGTTTTTT. Translated, it gives CASSPGTGLGKLFF.